The 8 T cell receptor beta chains below all came from one sample that was sequenced in a study of blood T cell repertoires in COVID-19 (dated by TCRdb to about 2020). Library prep was done by the immunoSEQ multiplex PCR assay. TCRdb took over this immuneACCESS table, retaining in-frame rearrangements with V and J assigned. Such tables are incomplete; in checked studies, under half of the missing clones stem from an unresolved V gene, and the remainder is unexplained. The sample contains about 210,000 clones, 88% of them found a single time. The top ten clonotypes cover 1.7% of the sample. The sequencing sample was made of peripheral blood. These receptors were obtained from a man aged 65 to 85 with acute or convalescent COVID-19.

This clone occurred once. This chain uses TRBV18 with TRBJ1-6; 9 bases line up with TRBD1. In germline, CDR1 is KGHSH, CDR2 LQKENI. V lost 5 bases to trimming and J lost 9 bases; unmatched junction nucleotides: 11. CDR3 size: 16 residues. The chain's CDR3 is CASSTYGQGSSSPLHF. The DNA for the CDR3 is TGTGCCAGCTCAACTTACGGACAGGGGAGTTCTTCACCCCTCCACTTT.

The chain has TRBV29-1 and TRBJ1-2; weak D call: TRBD1 (6 bases). Germline-derived CDR1 and CDR2 are SQVTM and ANQGSEA. The CDR3 runs 11 residues. Trimming shortened V by 2 bases and J by 5 bases, and 6 bases separated the two germline ends. The CDR3 nucleotides read TGCAGCGTTGAAAGGGGGTATGGCTACACCTTC. This encodes CSVERGYGYTF.

The sample holds one count of this clone. The chain uses TRBV13 and TRBJ2-1; maybe TRBD2 (6 bases). Trimming left V 0 bases short and J 0 bases short, with 9 bases between. CDR3 length equals 16 residues. Germline V gene lookup returns CDR1 PRHDT and CDR2 FYEKMQ (reference sequence). This chain's CDR3 is CASSLGAGSSYNEQFF. CDR3 sequence (DNA): TGTGCCAGCAGCTTAGGGGCGGGGAGCTCCTACAATGAGCAGTTCTTC.

The rearrangement uses TRBV5-4 and TRBJ2-7; D gene uncertain. The germline V and J ends were trimmed by 1 base and 3 bases, with 8 bases remaining between them. Germline-derived CDR1 and CDR2 are SGHNT and YYREEE (reference sequence). The CDR3 runs to 13 residues. DNA for the CDR3: TGTGCCAGCAGCTTGATCACAGACTACGAGCAGTACTTC. Its protein is CASSLITDYEQYF. The variable domain in full, with the rest retrieved from reference TRBV5-4 and TRBJ2-7, is ETGVTQSPTHLIKTRGQQVTLRCSSQSGHNTVSWYQQALGQGPQFIFQYYREEENGRGNFPPRFSGLQFPNYSSELNVNALELDDSALYLCASSLITDYEQYFGPGTRLTVT.

J is TRBJ2-7 and V is TRBV7-8, with 8 bases fitting TRBD2. Germline trimming cut 4 bases from V and 12 bases from J; bases unmatched to any gene: 11. The CDR3 is 13 amino acids. Looked up from germline, CDR1 is SGHVS and CDR2 is FQNEAQ. The CDR3 bases are TGTGCCAGCAGCTCAGCTGGAGCGGGGGCCGGGTACTTC. Translated, it gives CASSSAGAGAGYF.

The chain uses TRBV7-2 and TRBJ2-3; TRBD2 aligns across 8 bases. V dropped 3 bases and J dropped 3; count of bases not matched to a gene: 8. The germline V gene has CDR1 SGHTA and CDR2 FQGNSA. This CDR3 is 16 amino acids long. This CDR3 reads CASSFPLAGKTDTQYF. In nucleotides, the CDR3 is TGTGCCAGCAGCTTCCCTTTAGCGGGAAAAACAGATACGCAGTATTTT.

This clone was picked up one time. The chain has TRBV7-9 and TRBJ2-1, with 9 bases fitting TRBD2. Per the germline V gene, CDR1 is SEHNR and CDR2 is FQNEAQ (reference sequence). CDR3 length: 15 residues. With V trimmed by 5 bases and J by 4 bases, 6 bases remained unmatched. The CDR3 DNA reads TGTGCCAGCAGCGTTAGCGGGAGCGGATACAATGAGCAGTTCTTC. Its translation is CASSVSGSGYNEQFF.

V gene TRBV5-1 combines with J gene TRBJ2-1; TRBD2 aligns across 10 bases. J was trimmed by 7 bases and V by 4 bases; bases with no gene match: 14. CDR3 length equals 17 residues. Germline CDR1 is SGHRS and CDR2 is YFSETQ. The CDR3 sequence: CASSPLLLAGVSNEQFF. Written as DNA, the CDR3 is TGCGCCAGCAGCCCTCTCCTCCTAGCGGGAGTTTCGAATGAGCAGTTCTTC. Together with reference TRBV5-1 and TRBJ2-1, the CDR3 gives the full variable domain: KAGVTQTPRYLIKTRGQQVTLSCSPISGHRSVSWYQQTPGQGLQFLFEYFSETQRNKGNFPGRFSGRQFSNSRSEMNVSTLELGDSALYLCASSPLLLAGVSNEQFFGPGTRLTVL.